This is a list of T cell receptor beta chains from one sample in a study of blood T cell repertoires in COVID-19. Sequencing used immunoSEQ multiplex PCR; TCRdb keeps in-frame clones, though not all of them. This sample has 150,000 to 190,000 clones, with more than 65% found just once. Sequencing was done on a sample of peripheral blood. These receptors were collected from a woman in her forties or fifties with acute or convalescent COVID-19. Each CDR3 is given with its conserved first and last residue. A D gene is named only where the DNA matches it firmly. Only some rows state a clone size, as once, few, many or a class for expanded clones.

j_call v_call clone_size d_call cdr3_nt cdr3_aa
TRBJ2-2 TRBV10-1 - TRBD1 TGCGCCAGCAGCCCCGGACAGGGAACCGGGGAGCTGTTTTTT CASSPGQGTGELFF
TRBJ2-1 TRBV30 - - TGTGCCTGGAGTGCAGACAGCTACAATGAGCAGTTCTTC CAWSADSYNEQFF
TRBJ1-4 TRBV10-3 - - TGTGCCATCAGTGAGTCGGGGACTGGCAAACTATTAAAACTGTTTTTT CAISESGTGKLLKLFF
TRBJ1-5 TRBV23-1 - - TGCGCCAGCAGTCAAATCACGGGGGTTGGGGATCAGCCCCAGCATTTT CASSQITGVGDQPQHF
TRBJ1-2 TRBV3-1/TRBV3-2 few - TGTGCCAGCAGCCTTAGCGCGGCAGCCTCAGGCTACACCTTC CASSLSAAASGYTF
TRBJ1-5 TRBV7-9 - - TGTGCCAGCAGCCCAACCGGGGGGGGCAGCAATCAGCCCCAGCATTTT CASSPTGGGSNQPQHF
TRBJ2-7 TRBV28 - - TGTGCCAGCAGTTTAAAGATTGGGGCGCAGTACTTC CASSLKIGAQYF
TRBJ2-7 TRBV21-1 - - TGTGCCAGCAGCAAAGCGCTTCCCCCTCAGGGGGCACTCGACGAGCAGTACTTC CASSKALPPQGALDEQYF
TRBJ2-6 TRBV5-5 - - TGTGCCAGCAGCTTGCGTACGACAGGCGGGCTCTCTGGGGCCAACGTCCTGACTTTC CASSLRTTGGLSGANVLTF
TRBJ2-3 TRBV2 - - TGTGCCAGCAAGCAACTTCGGCGGGATCGGGATACGCAGTATTTT CASKQLRRDRDTQYF
TRBJ1-2 TRBV5-4 few - TGTGCCAGCAGCGGGCCTTACCACCTCGATGGCTACACCTTC CASSGPYHLDGYTF
TRBJ1-5 TRBV7-2 - - TGTGCCAGCAGCCCGTCCGGGACACGAAACAATCAGCCCCAGCATTTT CASSPSGTRNNQPQHF
TRBJ2-1 TRBV11-1 few - TGTGCCAGCAGCCTACAGAGCTCCTACAATGAGCAGTTCTTC CASSLQSSYNEQFF
TRBJ2-7 TRBV5-1 - TRBD1 TGCGCCAGCAGCGAGGGGACAGTCTGGGAGCAGTACTTC CASSEGTVWEQYF
TRBJ2-1 TRBV21-1 - - TGTGCCAGCAGCAAAGGGGGGGAGAGCTCCTACAATGAGCAGTTCTTC CASSKGGESSYNEQFF
TRBJ2-2 TRBV7-9 - - TGTGCCAGCAGCTTACGGGGTTCGAACACCGGGGAGCTGTTTTTT CASSLRGSNTGELFF
TRBJ1-5 TRBV14 - - TGTGCCAGCTCCCGGGGGTGGGAGCCCCAGCATTTT CASSRGWEPQHF
TRBJ2-7 TRBV24-1 - - TGTGCCACCAGTGATCCCCCTGAGACAGCTAGCTACGAGCAGTACTTC CATSDPPETASYEQYF
TRBJ2-7 TRBV19 - - TGTGCCAGTGCCCAGGGGTTTGGGGAGCAGTACTTC CASAQGFGEQYF
TRBJ1-6 TRBV19 - - TGTGCCACCAGTGGTGGTGGCAGGTCACCCCTCCACTTT CATSGGGRSPLHF
TRBJ1-5 TRBV2 few TRBD1 TGTGCCAGCAGTGCAGGGGGCGGAAGTCAGCCCCAGCATTTT CASSAGGGSQPQHF
TRBJ1-4 TRBV4-1 few - TGCGCCAGCAGCCAAGTTCACAGGACCCTTAATGAAAAACTGTTTTTT CASSQVHRTLNEKLFF
TRBJ1-1 TRBV10-3 - TRBD1 TGTGCCATCAGTACGGGACAGATGAACACTGAAGCTTTCTTT CAISTGQMNTEAFF
TRBJ2-1 TRBV28 once TRBD2 TGTGCCAGCAGTCTCGGGGGACTAGCGGGAGGTAATGAGCAGTTCTTC CASSLGGLAGGNEQFF
TRBJ2-7 TRBV7-6 - TRBD2 TGTGCCAGCAGCTTCCTCGGGACTAGTAGTCACGAGCAGTACTTC CASSFLGTSSHEQYF
TRBJ2-5 TRBV10-3 - - TGTGCCATCAGTGAGGGGATGGGACTGAAGAAAGAGACCCAGTACTTC CAISEGMGLKKETQYF
TRBJ1-2 TRBV6-5 - TRBD1 TGTGCCAGCAGTTACAGGGGGCTCAACGGCTACACCTTC CASSYRGLNGYTF
TRBJ1-1 TRBV18 - - TGTGCCAGCTCACCAAGAACAGGGACGACTTTGGGTGAAGCTTTCTTT CASSPRTGTTLGEAFF
TRBJ1-4 TRBV4-2 - TRBD1 TGTGCCAGCAGCCAAGGGGGACAGCCAAGCGAAAAACTGTTTTTT CASSQGGQPSEKLFF
TRBJ2-5 TRBV19 once TRBD2 TGTGCCAGTAGTATCCGTAGGACTAGCCAAGAGACCCAGTACTTC CASSIRRTSQETQYF
TRBJ2-2 TRBV2 - TRBD2 TGTGCCAGCAGTGATACAGCGGGGGGGCCGTTGACCGGGGAGCTGTTTTTT CASSDTAGGPLTGELFF
TRBJ2-5 TRBV6-5 - - TGTGCCAGCAGTTCAGTGGACTTGCAAGAGACCCAGTACTTC CASSSVDLQETQYF
TRBJ1-2 TRBV19 - - TGTGCCAGTAGTATAGGCGTCAGGGACTATGGCTACACCTTC CASSIGVRDYGYTF
TRBJ2-3 TRBV2 - TRBD2 TGTGCCAGCAGTGGACTAGCGGGTGCCGCTCCCACAGATACGCAGTATTTT CASSGLAGAAPTDTQYF
TRBJ2-5 TRBV29-1 - - TGCAGCGGCAGAGCAGGACAAGAGACCCAGTACTTC CSGRAGQETQYF